The 32 T cell receptor beta chains in this list originate from one sample, sequenced in a study of blood T cell repertoires in COVID-19. Generated by immunoSEQ multiplex PCR, the TCRdb table keeps only in-frame clones and is missing some. This table has fewer than 40,000 clones, 85% appearing once. Sequenced sample: peripheral blood. These receptors were taken from a human donor in a cohort sampled during active COVID-19.

The chain links TRBV18 to TRBJ2-1, with D perhaps matching TRBD2 (5 bases). V gave up 4 bases and J gave up 9 bases, with 19 bases separating them. This CDR3 comprises 15 residues. Germline values: CDR1 KGHSH, CDR2 LQKENI. CDR3 DNA: TGTGCCAGCTCACGAGGGAGAGGAGAGATTGGTGAGCAGTTCTTC. It is translated as CASSRGRGEIGEQFF.

This clone was seen once. V is TRBV7-2 and J is TRBJ2-1; TRBD1 matches at 9 bases. The CDR3 is made up of 15 amino acids. Trimming at V came to 5 bases and at J to 6 bases, leaving 8 bases not matched to a gene. CDR1 and CDR2 from the germline V gene are SGHTA and FQGNSA. CDR3 coding DNA: TGTGCCAGCAGCCCGGACAGGGGAAGGGGCAATGAGCAGTTCTTC. Translation: CASSPDRGRGNEQFF. The full variable domain, rest sourced from reference TRBV7-2 and TRBJ2-1, is GAGVSQSPSNKVTEKGKDVELRCDPISGHTALYWYRQSLGQGLEFLIYFQGNSAPDKSGLPSDRFSAERTGGSVSTLTIQRTQQEDSAVYLCASSPDRGRGNEQFFGPGTRLTVL.

This clone was counted a few times. CDR3 in amino acids: CASRSQRGMSYEQYF. As DNA, the CDR3 is TGTGCCAGCAGGTCACAGCGGGGGATGTCCTACGAGCAGTACTTC. V and J are TRBV2 and TRBJ2-7, with 8 bases lining up with TRBD2. The CDR3 spans 15 residues. Per the germline V gene, CDR1 is SNHLY and CDR2 is FYNNEI. V lost 6 bases, J lost 1 base, and 8 bases stayed unmatched.

The chain recombines TRBV11-3 with TRBJ2-3, with D perhaps TRBD1 (8 bases). The V end was cut by 5 bases, the J end by 4 bases, with 16 bases between. Germline V gene sequence: CDR1 SGHNT, CDR2 YENEEA. CDR3 length: 15 residues. The CDR3 spells CASSLNRGGADTQYF. DNA for the CDR3: TGTGCCAGCAGCCTAAACAGGGGGGGGGCAGATACGCAGTATTTT.

This chain links TRBV25-1 with TRBJ2-2; 8 positions match TRBD2. CDR1 is MGHDK and CDR2 is SYGVNS in the germline V gene. The CDR3 runs 15 residues. With 4 bases clipped from V and 3 bases from J, the junction kept 4 bases outside the gene matches. CDR3 in amino acids: CASSGTSRDTGELFF. CDR3 in DNA: TGTGCCAGCAGTGGGACTAGCCGAGACACCGGGGAGCTGTTTTTT.

This clone was observed a few times. This sequence joins TRBV15 and TRBJ1-5; maybe TRBD1 (6 bases). The V and J ends lost 3 bases and 5 bases respectively, with 14 bases between them. The CDR3 is 15 amino acids. Germline assignment: CDR1 LNHNV and CDR2 YYDKDF (reference sequence). Written as DNA, the CDR3 is TGTGCCACCAGCAGGGGTACAGGGCCCTATCAGCCCCAGCATTTT. It translates to CATSRGTGPYQPQHF.

The table lists this clone with a few counts. The chain couples TRBV29-1 to TRBJ2-5, with 9 bases that match TRBD2. The CDR3 length is 16 residues. V was pared by 0 bases and J by 2 bases, with 7 bases of the junction left unmatched. Germline CDR1 reads SQVTM; CDR2 reads ANQGSEA. The CDR3 is CSVEEWLAGIQETQYF. For the CDR3, the DNA is TGCAGCGTTGAAGAGTGGCTAGCGGGAATACAAGAGACCCAGTACTTC.

This rearrangement joins TRBV5-1 to TRBJ1-3, with 7 bases identical to TRBD1. CDR3 size: 15 residues. The junction had 7 bases not matched to a gene; V was cut back by 5 bases and J by 2 bases. Germline values: CDR1 SGHRS, CDR2 YFSETQ. The DNA of the CDR3 is TGCGCCAGCAGGCCGACCGGGACAGCTGGAAACACCATATATTTT. It is translated as CASRPTGTAGNTIYF.

V gene TRBV19 combines with J gene TRBJ2-5; D not certain. Germline assignment: CDR1 LNHDA and CDR2 SQIVND (reference sequence). Trimming pared 5 bases from V and 5 bases from J, leaving 18 bases between. The CDR3 contains 15 residues. The chain's CDR3 is CASSAGRVSVETQYF. CDR3 nucleotide sequence: TGTGCCAGTAGTGCCGGTCGCGTGAGCGTCGAGACCCAGTACTTC.

This clone occurred once. This chain uses TRBV30 with TRBJ2-7; 7 bases line up with TRBD1. The V gene's germline CDR1 is GTSNPN and CDR2 SVGIG (reference sequence). V lost 6 bases and J lost 6; bases outside the gene matches: 8. This CDR3 is built from 12 residues. CDR3 sequence (DNA): TGTGCCTGCTCGAAGGGGGCAGGCGAGCAGTACTTC. Translating gives CACSKGAGEQYF.

The chain carries TRBV2 and TRBJ2-4; 8 nucleotides align to TRBD2. CDR3 length equals 15 residues. Germline lookup yields CDR1 SNHLY and CDR2 FYNNEI. J was trimmed by 1 base and V by 3 bases; bases with no gene match: 2. Here the CDR3 DNA reads TGTGCCAGCAGTGACCGGGGGGGCGCCAAAAACATTCAGTACTTC. It codes for CASSDRGGAKNIQYF.

The chain combines TRBV6-5 with TRBJ2-1; D is possibly TRBD2 (6 bases). Germline V gene data show CDR1 as MNHEY and CDR2 as SVGAGI. CDR3 length equals 13 residues. The V end lost 6 bases, the J end lost 7 bases, and 13 bases lay between the germline ends. CDR3 DNA sequence: TGTGCCAGCAGACCCTTCGGACTAAATGAGCAGTTCTTC. This encodes CASRPFGLNEQFF.

J is TRBJ1-2 and V is TRBV6-2 or TRBV6-3; no clear D gene. Trimming cost V 2 bases and J 5 bases, with 9 bases left between them. The CDR3 totals 13 residues. Germline CDR1 is MNHEY and CDR2 is SVGEGT. The CDR3 region is CASSYLRGYGYTF. The CDR3 DNA follows: TGTGCCAGCAGTTACCTTCGGGGTTATGGCTACACCTTC.

The rearrangement uses TRBV30 and TRBJ2-1, with 12 bases fitting TRBD2. The CDR3 covers 15 residues. The V and J ends lost 2 bases and 10 bases, in that order; junction bases with no gene match: 9. Germline V gives CDR1 GTSNPN, CDR2 SVGIG (reference sequence). CDR3 in amino acids: CAWSPASGGGREQFF. The DNA for the CDR3 is TGTGCCTGGAGTCCCGCTAGCGGGGGGGGGCGGGAGCAGTTCTTC.

CDR3 sequence: CASSLRRGGGAHKETQYF. CDR3 sequence (DNA): TGTGCCAGCAGCCTTCGACGGGGCGGGGGGGCCCACAAAGAGACCCAGTACTTC. This chain connects TRBV3-1 (or the pseudogene TRBV3-2) to TRBJ2-5; 9 bases are shared with TRBD2. This CDR3 spans 18 amino acids. Germline assignment: CDR1 LGHDT and CDR2 YNNKEL (reference sequence). V gave up 4 bases and J gave up 3 bases; unmatched junction bases: 15.

This clone was detected only a few times. The rearrangement links TRBV7-9 to TRBJ1-2; D call uncertain. Germline V gene data show CDR1 as SEHNR and CDR2 as FQNEAQ (reference sequence). V lost 5 bases and J 7 bases, leaving 8 bases between the germline ends. This CDR3 has 11 amino acids. Here the CDR3 DNA reads TGTGCCAGCAGCGCGGAGATTGGCTACACCTTC. The encoded protein is CASSAEIGYTF.

The genes are TRBV19 and TRBJ2-6; 10 positions match TRBD1. The junction had 4 bases not matched to a gene; V was cut back by 3 bases and J by 2 bases. The CDR3 loop spans 17 amino acids. Per germline, CDR1 LNHDA and CDR2 SQIVND (reference sequence). CDR3 DNA sequence: TGTGCCAGTAGTATCCCGGACAGGGGGGCTGGGGCCAACGTCCTGACTTTC. It codes for CASSIPDRGAGANVLTF.

The chain uses TRBV24-1 and TRBJ1-1; D is uncertain. This CDR3 has 12 residues. V was cut by 4 bases and J by 10 bases, with 12 bases left in between. Germline CDR1 is KGHDR and CDR2 is SFDVKD. CDR3 DNA sequence: TGTGCCACCAGTGACCGGACCGGAGGAGCTTTCTTT. Protein: CATSDRTGGAFF.

The CDR3 nucleotides are TGTGCCAGCAGCTTAGCCTCTGGGGGCCGCTATGGCTACACCTTC. This codes for CASSLASGGRYGYTF. This sequence joins TRBV7-6 and TRBJ1-2; a possible D gene is TRBD1 (6 bases). CDR3 length: 15 amino acids. Looked up from germline, CDR1 is SGHVS and CDR2 is FNYEAQ. Trimming removed 0 bases at V and 4 bases at J, with 12 bases between.

The chain employs TRBV18 and TRBJ2-3, with TRBD1 identical over 8 bases. Germline CDR1 KGHSH, CDR2 LQKENI. V was clipped by 5 bases and J by 3 bases; unmatched bases: 4. The CDR3 extends over 14 amino acids. The CDR3 bases are TGTGCCAGCTCAAGGACAGGGTCGACAGATACGCAGTATTTT. Its protein product is CASSRTGSTDTQYF.

The CDR3, as DNA: TGTGCCAGCAGCCCGGCGTCAGGCGTCACTGAAGCTTTCTTT. Protein sequence: CASSPASGVTEAFF. V is TRBV28 and J is TRBJ1-1; no firm D call. Germline V gene sequence: CDR1 MDHEN, CDR2 SYDVKM. V lost 6 bases to trimming and J lost 4 bases, with 15 bases between them. The CDR3 spans 14 residues. Drawing the rest from reference TRBV28 and TRBJ1-1, the complete variable domain is DVKVTQSSRYLVKRTGEKVFLECVQDMDHENMFWYRQDPGLGLRLIYFSYDVKMKEKGDIPEGYSVSREKKERFSLILESASTNQTSMYLCASSPASGVTEAFFGQGTRLTVV.

This chain connects TRBV21-1 to TRBJ1-4; the table's TRBD1 call for D was not verified on the DNA. TRBV21-1 is deemed a pseudogene. CDR3 length equals 15 residues. The CDR3: CASSKSTGPGEKLFF. For the CDR3, the DNA is TGTGCCAGCAGCAAATCGACAGGGCCGGGTGAAAAACTGTTTTTT.

This chain uses TRBV18 with TRBJ2-1, with 7 bases aligning to TRBD2. The V gene end was trimmed by 0 bases and the J gene end by 5 bases; junction bases not matched to a gene: 4. CDR1 KGHSH and CDR2 LQKENI come from the germline V gene. This CDR3 is built from 15 residues. The CDR3 DNA is TGTGCCAGCTCACCACCGACGACTAGCAACAATGAGCAGTTCTTC. Translating gives CASSPPTTSNNEQFF.

This clone was found a few times. This chain links TRBV7-3 with TRBJ1-5, with 7 bases fitting TRBD1. The CDR3 length is 16 residues. J was trimmed by 9 bases and V by 1 base; bases with no gene match: 12. The germline V gene has CDR1 SGHTA and CDR2 FQGTGA. CDR3 nucleotides: TGTGCCAGCAGCTTAAAGGGGGCTATTGATCCTTGGCCCCAGCATTTT. Amino acids: CASSLKGAIDPWPQHF.

This chain connects TRBV5-4 to TRBJ2-3, with D perhaps matching TRBD1 (6 bases). The germline gives CDR1 SGHNT, CDR2 YYREEE (reference sequence). This CDR3 contains 14 residues. Between the trimmed V and J ends, which lost 10 bases and 5 bases, there was a span of 20 bases. The CDR3 protein is CAGYCPGTKDTQYF. The DNA for the CDR3 is TGTGCCGGCTACTGTCCCGGGACAAAAGATACGCAGTATTTT.

This clone was observed once. J is TRBJ2-2 and V is TRBV9; possibly TRBD1 for D (6 bases). This CDR3 spans 17 amino acids. Germline V lookup: CDR1 SGDLS, CDR2 YYNGEE. Between the trimmed V and J ends, which lost 0 bases and 3 bases, there was a span of 15 bases. The CDR3 protein is CASSVVVWTEHTGELFF. The CDR3, as DNA: TGTGCCAGCAGCGTAGTCGTTTGGACAGAACACACCGGGGAGCTGTTTTTT.

This chain links TRBV4-3 with TRBJ2-2; 9 positions match TRBD2. Germline V gene sequence: CDR1 LGHNA, CDR2 YSLEER. CDR3 length equals 18 residues. Trimming at V came to 0 bases and at J to 6 bases, leaving 11 bases not matched to a gene. The CDR3: CASSQDLGRGGLAGELFF. CDR3 nucleotides: TGCGCCAGCAGCCAAGATCTGGGGCGGGGGGGTTTGGCCGGGGAGCTGTTTTTT.

This chain uses TRBV21-1 with TRBJ1-5; the D segment call TRBD1 is taken from the table without a DNA check. TRBV21-1 is a pseudogene segment. There are 16 residues in the CDR3. Here the CDR3 reads CASSTLTGRRDQPQHF. CDR3 sequence (DNA): TGTGCCAGCAGCACCCTGACAGGGAGAAGGGATCAGCCCCAGCATTTT.

The genes are TRBV6-6 and TRBJ1-2; D possibly corresponds to TRBD1 (5 bases). Germline V gene sequence: CDR1 MNHNY, CDR2 SVGAGI (reference sequence). The ends were cut back, 4 bases at V and 4 bases at J, with 13 bases in the middle. The CDR3 length is 14 residues. Here the CDR3 reads CASSSQGSGYGYTF. CDR3 in DNA: TGTGCCAGCAGTTCTCAGGGTTCAGGCTATGGCTACACCTTC.

The gene calls are TRBV19 and TRBJ2-1, with D possibly TRBD1 on 5 matching bases. V was shortened by 3 bases and J by 7 bases, with 10 bases between the two germline ends. The CDR3 has 13 residues. Germline V CDR1 and CDR2: LNHDA, SQIVND (reference sequence). CDR3 DNA sequence: TGTGCCAGTAGTATCGGTCGGACAAATGAGCAGTTCTTC. Residues: CASSIGRTNEQFF.

This chain uses TRBV6-5 with TRBJ1-2; possible D gene TRBD1, 6 bases. V was shortened by 7 bases and J by 0 bases, with 15 bases between the two germline ends. CDR1 is MNHEY and CDR2 is SVGAGI in the germline V gene. The CDR3 covers 15 residues. DNA for the CDR3: TGTGCCAGCAAACTGAGACAGGTGGCTAACTATGGCTACACCTTC. Amino acid sequence: CASKLRQVANYGYTF.

The V gene is TRBV2, the J gene TRBJ2-4, with 9 bases aligning to TRBD1. The V gene end was trimmed by 6 bases and the J gene end by 3 bases; junction bases not matched to a gene: 6. Germline V gene data show CDR1 as SNHLY and CDR2 as FYNNEI. CDR3 length: 15 residues. In DNA form, the CDR3 reads TGTGCCAGCAGCGGGGACAGGGCCCACAAAAACATTCAGTACTTC. It yields the protein CASSGDRAHKNIQYF.